This is a list of T cell receptor beta chains from one sample in a study of identical twins. MiXCR, applied by TCRdb to the 5' RACE reads, yields one record per CDR3 protein. The sample yields 240,000 or so distinct CDR3 sequences, 12% seen once. The data were also submitted as part of a second study, on yellow fever vaccine responses in identical twins.

The sequencing input was memory (CD45RO+) T cells sorted from blood. The receptors shown here come from a young woman in good health. Both conserved end residues are part of each CDR3. The D gene is left open where the match is weak. Part of the rows lack a size; the others show once, few, many or a class for expanded clones.

J gene: TRBJ2-2
V gene: TRBV6-1
clone size: .
D gene: TRBD1
CDR3 DNA: TGTGCCAGCAGTCGGACAGGGCCCGTGGGGGTTAGAACCGGGGAGCTGTTTTTT
CDR3 protein: CASSRTGPVGVRTGELFF

J gene: TRBJ2-1
V gene: TRBV14
clone size: .
D gene: TRBD2
CDR3 DNA: TGTGCCAGCAGCTATAGCGGGAGCAATGAGGAGTACTTC
CDR3 protein: CASSYSGSNEEYF

J gene: TRBJ2-3
V gene: TRBV29-1
clone size: .
D gene: TRBD2
CDR3 DNA: TGCAGCGTTACGCGCGGGGGGCTACCAGGGGATACGCAGTATTTT
CDR3 protein: CSVTRGGLPGDTQYF

J gene: TRBJ1-2
V gene: TRBV5-1
clone size: few
D gene: .
CDR3 DNA: TGCGCCAGCAGCTTATACGGGAAAGGAACCTCCAACTATGGCTACACCTTC
CDR3 protein: CASSLYGKGTSNYGYTF

J gene: TRBJ2-7
V gene: TRBV12-3/TRBV12-4
clone size: few
D gene: .
CDR3 DNA: TGTGCCAGCAGTTTATCGGGTTTGTGGGTCGAGCAGTACTTC
CDR3 protein: CASSLSGLWVEQYF

J gene: TRBJ2-7
V gene: TRBV5-6
clone size: .
D gene: .
CDR3 DNA: TGTGCCAGCAGCTTTTGGGGGCACTCCTACGAGCAGTACTTC
CDR3 protein: CASSFWGHSYEQYF

J gene: TRBJ2-1
V gene: TRBV3-1
clone size: many
D gene: .
CDR3 DNA: TGTGCCAGCAGCCATTCAGGGGCCAATGAGCAGTTCTTC
CDR3 protein: CASSHSGANEQFF

J gene: TRBJ2-2
V gene: TRBV19
clone size: once
D gene: TRBD2
CDR3 DNA: TGTGCCAGTAGTATAGCGGGGGGGCCGGGCACCGGGGAGCTGTTTTTT
CDR3 protein: CASSIAGGPGTGELFF

J gene: TRBJ2-7
V gene: TRBV20-1
clone size: few
D gene: .
CDR3 DNA: TGCAGTGCTCAACCCCCCCTTTCCGACGGGAGTCGGTACGAGCAGTACTTC
CDR3 protein: CSAQPPLSDGSRYEQYF

J gene: TRBJ2-1
V gene: TRBV6-1
clone size: few
D gene: TRBD2
CDR3 DNA: TGTGCCAGCAGTGAAGAACTTAGCGGGGTCTACAATGAGCAGTTCTTC
CDR3 protein: CASSEELSGVYNEQFF

J gene: TRBJ1-5
V gene: TRBV6-1
clone size: few
D gene: .
CDR3 DNA: TGTGCCAGCAGTGAAGGGCACAGGCAGCCCCAGCATTTT
CDR3 protein: CASSEGHRQPQHF

J gene: TRBJ2-1
V gene: TRBV11-2
clone size: many
D gene: .
CDR3 DNA: TGTGCCAGCAGCTTAATGCGGGGTAACAATGAGCAGTTCTTC
CDR3 protein: CASSLMRGNNEQFF

J gene: TRBJ2-1
V gene: TRBV12-3/TRBV12-4
clone size: many
D gene: TRBD2
CDR3 DNA: TGTGCCAGCAGTTCCCCATATAGCGGGAGGAGTGATGAGCAGTTCTTC
CDR3 protein: CASSSPYSGRSDEQFF

J gene: TRBJ2-1
V gene: TRBV7-2
clone size: .
D gene: TRBD1
CDR3 DNA: TGTGCCAGCAGCTACAGCGGTTGGGACAGGGGAAGGGGTGAGCAGTTCTTC
CDR3 protein: CASSYSGWDRGRGEQFF

J gene: TRBJ2-1
V gene: TRBV28
clone size: few
D gene: TRBD2
CDR3 DNA: TGTGCCAGCAGTTTAAATTGGGGGACTAGCGGGGGATCCGCCAATGAGCAGTTCTTC
CDR3 protein: CASSLNWGTSGGSANEQFF

J gene: TRBJ2-7
V gene: TRBV6-2/TRBV6-3
clone size: few
D gene: .
CDR3 DNA: TGTGCCAGCAGGGACATCGGCGCAACCTACGAGCAGTACTTC
CDR3 protein: CASRDIGATYEQYF

J gene: TRBJ1-2
V gene: TRBV7-2
clone size: .
D gene: TRBD1
CDR3 DNA: TGTGCCAGCAGCTCGGACAGGGTGGGTGGCTACACCTTC
CDR3 protein: CASSSDRVGGYTF

J gene: TRBJ2-1
V gene: TRBV10-1
clone size: .
D gene: TRBD2
CDR3 DNA: TGCGCCAGCAGTGAGAACCGACTAGCGGCTGAGCAGTTCTTC
CDR3 protein: CASSENRLAAEQFF

J gene: TRBJ2-1
V gene: TRBV5-1
clone size: .
D gene: .
CDR3 DNA: TGCGCCAGCAGCTTGTTAGGCTTGCCCCCCTCGGCTGAGCAGTTCTTC
CDR3 protein: CASSLLGLPPSAEQFF

J gene: TRBJ2-7
V gene: TRBV11-2
clone size: .
D gene: .
CDR3 DNA: TGTGCCAGCAGCTTACCCGAGGCCTACGAGCAGTACTTC
CDR3 protein: CASSLPEAYEQYF

J gene: TRBJ2-7
V gene: TRBV29-1
clone size: many
D gene: TRBD2
CDR3 DNA: TGCAGCGTTGAAGAGGTACTAGCGGGAGGCGAGCAGTACTTC
CDR3 protein: CSVEEVLAGGEQYF

J gene: TRBJ2-1
V gene: TRBV6-4
clone size: few
D gene: TRBD1
CDR3 DNA: TGTGCCAGCAGTGACCTTCCCGGGACAGGGGGCAATGAGCAGTTCTTC
CDR3 protein: CASSDLPGTGGNEQFF

J gene: TRBJ1-2
V gene: TRBV2
clone size: few
D gene: TRBD1
CDR3 DNA: TGTGCCAACGACAGGGTGGGGAACTATGGCTACACCTTC
CDR3 protein: CANDRVGNYGYTF

J gene: TRBJ2-1
V gene: TRBV4-1
clone size: few
D gene: TRBD2
CDR3 DNA: TGCGCCAGCAGCCGCGCGGGAGTTCGCAATGAGCAGTTCTTC
CDR3 protein: CASSRAGVRNEQFF

J gene: TRBJ2-5
V gene: TRBV3-1
clone size: few
D gene: TRBD2
CDR3 DNA: TGTGCCAGCAGCCACGGCCTGAGACTAGCGGGATTCCCAGAGACCCAGTACTTC
CDR3 protein: CASSHGLRLAGFPETQYF

J gene: TRBJ1-4
V gene: TRBV4-1
clone size: few
D gene: TRBD1
CDR3 DNA: TGCGCCAGCAGCCAAGCGACAGGGGCTACGGAAAAACTGTTTTTT
CDR3 protein: CASSQATGATEKLFF

J gene: TRBJ1-2
V gene: TRBV6-5
clone size: many
D gene: .
CDR3 DNA: TGTGCCAGTAGGAATGGTGGCTATGGCTACACCTTC
CDR3 protein: CASRNGGYGYTF

J gene: TRBJ2-5
V gene: TRBV5-1
clone size: many
D gene: .
CDR3 DNA: TGCGCCAGCAGCTTGGGGACAGCACAAGAGACCCAGTACTTC
CDR3 protein: CASSLGTAQETQYF

J gene: TRBJ1-5
V gene: TRBV6-2/TRBV6-3
clone size: few
D gene: TRBD1
CDR3 DNA: TGTGCCAGCAGTCGGGACAGTTATAGCAATCAGCCCCAGCATTTT
CDR3 protein: CASSRDSYSNQPQHF

J gene: TRBJ1-2
V gene: TRBV6-6
clone size: .
D gene: .
CDR3 DNA: TGTGCCAGCAGACAGGTAGTCTATGGCTACACCTTC
CDR3 protein: CASRQVVYGYTF

J gene: TRBJ2-5
V gene: TRBV3-1
clone size: .
D gene: .
CDR3 DNA: TGTGCCAGCAGCCAAGCCCGCCGATTGGAAACCCAGTACTTC
CDR3 protein: CASSQARRLETQYF

J gene: TRBJ2-1
V gene: TRBV3-1
clone size: .
D gene: .
CDR3 DNA: TGTGCCAGCAGCCAAAGGGGGGACAATGAGCAGTTCTTC
CDR3 protein: CASSQRGDNEQFF

J gene: TRBJ2-1
V gene: TRBV6-2/TRBV6-3
clone size: few
D gene: .
CDR3 DNA: TGTGCCAGCAGTTACTCGGACACCAGGCCTTACAATGAGCAGTTCTTC
CDR3 protein: CASSYSDTRPYNEQFF

J gene: TRBJ2-3
V gene: TRBV7-2
clone size: few
D gene: .
CDR3 DNA: TGTGCCAGCAGCTTCGGACAGCTTAGGAGCACAGATACGCAGTATTTT
CDR3 protein: CASSFGQLRSTDTQYF

J gene: TRBJ2-7
V gene: TRBV7-2
clone size: few
D gene: .
CDR3 DNA: TGTGCCAGCAGCTTGTTCGGTTACGAGCAGTACTTC
CDR3 protein: CASSLFGYEQYF

J gene: TRBJ2-2
V gene: TRBV2
clone size: few
D gene: TRBD2
CDR3 DNA: TGTGCCAGCAGTGCGGGACTAACCCCCGGGGAGCTGTTTTTT
CDR3 protein: CASSAGLTPGELFF

J gene: TRBJ2-1
V gene: TRBV19
clone size: .
D gene: .
CDR3 DNA: TGTGCCAGTAGTCCGCTTTTTGCGGGACAGAGTGCCGTGGGTGAGCAGTTCTTC
CDR3 protein: CASSPLFAGQSAVGEQFF

J gene: TRBJ2-7
V gene: TRBV5-5
clone size: .
D gene: .
CDR3 DNA: TGTGCCAGCAGCTTGGCCGTTAGTAGCGATATATACGAGCAGTACTTC
CDR3 protein: CASSLAVSSDIYEQYF

J gene: TRBJ1-6
V gene: TRBV3-1
clone size: few
D gene: .
CDR3 DNA: TGTGCCAGCAGCCCATTCAGGGGAACTTCACCCCTCCACTTT
CDR3 protein: CASSPFRGTSPLHF

J gene: TRBJ1-2
V gene: TRBV29-1
clone size: few
D gene: .
CDR3 DNA: TGCAGCGGGTATTTACATCTCTATGGCTACACCTTC
CDR3 protein: CSGYLHLYGYTF

J gene: TRBJ1-1
V gene: TRBV20-1
clone size: .
D gene: .
CDR3 DNA: TGCAGTGCTGGACAGTACGTTCCGGCTGAAGCTTTCTTT
CDR3 protein: CSAGQYVPAEAFF

J gene: TRBJ1-2
V gene: TRBV5-4
clone size: many
D gene: TRBD1
CDR3 DNA: TGTGCCAGCAGCTTGGAGACAGGGATAGACTATGGCTACACCTTC
CDR3 protein: CASSLETGIDYGYTF

J gene: TRBJ2-7
V gene: TRBV11-3
clone size: .
D gene: TRBD2
CDR3 DNA: TGTGCCAGCAGCTATAGCGGGACAACGGGCGAGCAGTACTTC
CDR3 protein: CASSYSGTTGEQYF

J gene: TRBJ2-5
V gene: TRBV12-3/TRBV12-4
clone size: many
D gene: .
CDR3 DNA: TGTGCCAGCAGTCACCACTCTACCAGGGAGACCCAGTACTTC
CDR3 protein: CASSHHSTRETQYF

J gene: TRBJ2-1
V gene: TRBV12-5
clone size: few
D gene: TRBD2
CDR3 DNA: TGTGCTAGTGCCTGGGCGGGGGGCGTCAATGAGCAGTTCTTC
CDR3 protein: CASAWAGGVNEQFF

J gene: TRBJ2-1
V gene: TRBV28
clone size: .
D gene: TRBD2
CDR3 DNA: TGTGCCAGCACTGCGGGAGGGACGGTCAATGAGCAGTTCTTC
CDR3 protein: CASTAGGTVNEQFF

J gene: TRBJ2-2
V gene: TRBV6-1
clone size: few
D gene: TRBD1
CDR3 DNA: TGTGCCAGCAAGAGCTTTCCGGGACAGGTCTCCGGGGAGCTGTTTTTT
CDR3 protein: CASKSFPGQVSGELFF

J gene: TRBJ2-6
V gene: TRBV12-3/TRBV12-4
clone size: .
D gene: .
CDR3 DNA: TGTGCCAGCAGGATACTAGTAGCTAGGACTGGGGCCAACGTCCTGACTTTC
CDR3 protein: CASRILVARTGANVLTF

J gene: TRBJ2-1
V gene: TRBV6-1
clone size: many
D gene: TRBD2
CDR3 DNA: TGTGCCAGCAGAATACGACTAGCGGCTTACAATGAGCAGTTCTTC
CDR3 protein: CASRIRLAAYNEQFF

J gene: TRBJ2-1
V gene: TRBV5-6
clone size: .
D gene: .
CDR3 DNA: TGTGCCAGCAGCCGAAGATACAATGAGCAGTTCTTC
CDR3 protein: CASSRRYNEQFF

J gene: TRBJ2-5
V gene: TRBV2
clone size: .
D gene: .
CDR3 DNA: TGTGCCAGCAAATTAGCGGAGAAAGAGACCCAGTACTTC
CDR3 protein: CASKLAEKETQYF